These T cell receptor beta chains were read from a single sample in a study of T cell responses to AZD1222 COVID-19 vaccine. Here immunoSEQ multiplex PCR was the method, and the copy in TCRdb shows in-frame clones only, minus some. The sample consists of fewer than 95,000 clones, 80% to 90% of them appearing once. Sequenced material: peripheral blood, taken on day 0 of AZD1222 vaccination. The origin of the receptors is an adult in good health. Each CDR3 is given with its conserved first and last residue. Each record gives: D gene, clone size, V gene, J gene, CDR3 protein, CDR3 DNA. D genes are given only for firm matches. Where a row states a size, it is once, few, many or the class of an expanded clone; other rows omit it.

NA,NA,TRBV3-1/TRBV3-2,TRBJ1-6,CASSLSSYNSPLHF,TGTGCCAGCAGTCTAAGCTCCTATAATTCACCCCTCCACTTT
TRBD1,NA,TRBV19,TRBJ1-4,CASTRTGAEKLFF,TGTGCCAGTACCCGGACAGGGGCCGAAAAACTGTTTTTT
NA,NA,TRBV7-9,TRBJ2-1,CASSLLDSHNEQFF,TGTGCCAGCAGCCTCCTGGACAGTCACAATGAGCAGTTCTTC
NA,NA,TRBV18,TRBJ2-3,CASSPQETDTQYF,TGTGCCAGCTCACCACAGGAAACAGATACGCAGTATTTT
TRBD1,NA,TRBV28,TRBJ1-5,CASSPGTGPLRAQHF,TGTGCCAGCAGCCCCGGGACAGGGCCGCTCAGGGCCCAGCATTTT
NA,once,TRBV27,TRBJ1-4,CASSLLGGAGNEKLFF,TGTGCCAGCAGTTTACTCGGGGGCGCCGGTAATGAAAAACTGTTTTTT
NA,once,TRBV28,TRBJ2-1,CASSSNRVGGGAYGEQFF,TGTGCCAGCAGTTCTAATCGGGTGGGCGGGGGCGCCTACGGTGAGCAGTTCTTC
NA,NA,TRBV4-1,TRBJ1-1,CASSQGHGEGGTEAFF,TGCGCCAGCAGCCAAGGACACGGGGAAGGAGGCACTGAAGCTTTCTTT
NA,NA,TRBV6-5,TRBJ2-7,CASSYSPGSSYEQYF,TGTGCCAGCAGTTATTCGCCAGGTAGTTCCTACGAGCAGTACTTC
TRBD2,NA,TRBV7-8,TRBJ2-7,CASSFSTSGKLYEQYF,TGTGCCAGCAGCTTTTCGACTAGCGGGAAACTGTACGAGCAGTACTTC
NA,once,TRBV11-3,TRBJ2-1,CASSLEEAGLNEQFF,TGTGCCAGCAGCTTAGAGGAAGCAGGGCTAAATGAGCAGTTCTTC
NA,NA,TRBV6-5,TRBJ2-3,CASKRWRSTDTQYF,TGTGCCAGCAAAAGGTGGAGAAGCACAGATACGCAGTATTTT
TRBD1,NA,TRBV6-5,TRBJ2-7,CASNPGQGGSYEQYF,TGTGCCAGCAACCCGGGACAGGGGGGTTCTTACGAGCAGTACTTC
NA,NA,TRBV28,TRBJ1-6,CASRAGTLSLHF,TGTGCCAGCAGGGCCGGGACTTTATCCCTCCACTTT
NA,NA,TRBV29-1,TRBJ2-5,CSVSLNQETQYF,TGCAGCGTTTCACTAAACCAAGAGACCCAGTACTTC
TRBD2,NA,TRBV13,TRBJ2-1,CASSRTGTTNNEQFF,TGTGCCAGCAGTCGAACCGGGACTACTAACAATGAGCAGTTCTTC
TRBD1,NA,TRBV3-1/TRBV3-2,TRBJ1-4,CASSQKPGQGHYEKLFF,TGTGCCAGCAGCCAAAAACCGGGACAGGGTCATTATGAAAAACTGTTTTTT
NA,NA,TRBV18,TRBJ2-3,CASSPGGAADTQYF,TGTGCCAGCTCCCCTGGAGGGGCGGCAGATACGCAGTATTTT
NA,few,TRBV6-1,TRBJ2-7,CASSEGGSGSYEQYF,TGTGCCAGCAGTGAAGGGGGGTCGGGCTCCTACGAGCAGTACTTC
NA,NA,TRBV11-2,TRBJ2-5,CASSLVHQETQYF,TGTGCCAGCAGCTTAGTTCATCAAGAGACCCAGTACTTC
TRBD1,few,TRBV27,TRBJ1-2,CASSLSLQGIYGYTF,TGTGCCAGCAGTTTATCGTTACAGGGGATCTATGGCTACACCTTC
TRBD2,NA,TRBV5-1,TRBJ2-1,CASSLELAGLYNEQFF,TGCGCCAGCAGCTTGGAACTAGCGGGGCTCTACAATGAGCAGTTCTTC
NA,once,TRBV5-4,TRBJ1-3,CASSLDSSGNTIYF,TGTGCCAGCAGCCTGGACAGCTCTGGAAACACCATATATTTT
NA,NA,TRBV28,TRBJ1-4,CASREWSLNRSEKLFF,TGTGCCAGCAGGGAGTGGTCCCTAAATAGGTCTGAAAAACTGTTTTTT
TRBD1,NA,TRBV14,TRBJ1-1,CASSLQGMTEAFF,TGTGCCAGCAGCTTACAGGGGATGACTGAAGCTTTCTTT
NA,NA,TRBV6-5,TRBJ1-2,CASSYAGNYGYTF,TGTGCCAGCAGTTACGCCGGGAACTATGGCTACACCTTC
NA,NA,TRBV27,TRBJ2-3,CASSLRRDTQYF,TGTGCCAGCAGTTTAAGGCGCGATACGCAGTATTTT
NA,NA,TRBV7-9,TRBJ1-4,CASSSGYSNSGNEKLFF,TGTGCCAGCAGCTCAGGGTATTCCAACAGTGGTAATGAAAAACTGTTTTTT
TRBD2,NA,TRBV9,TRBJ2-1,CASSLSGTSGQSSYNEQFF,TGTGCCAGCAGCTTAAGCGGGACTAGCGGGCAAAGCTCCTACAATGAGCAGTTCTTC
NA,NA,TRBV10-3,TRBJ1-2,CAISGGTPQGNYGYTF,TGTGCCATCAGTGGTGGGACACCCCAGGGGAACTATGGCTACACCTTC
NA,NA,TRBV2,TRBJ2-2,CASKWTFNTGELFF,TGTGCCAGCAAGTGGACATTTAACACCGGGGAGCTGTTTTTT
NA,once,TRBV11-2,TRBJ1-5,CASSRGSWSNQPQHF,TGTGCCAGCAGTCGGGGATCGTGGAGCAATCAGCCCCAGCATTTT
NA,NA,TRBV20-1,TRBJ1-1,CSALYTEAFF,TGCAGTGCCCTGTACACTGAAGCTTTCTTT
NA,NA,TRBV7-2,TRBJ1-1,CASSLGPGNTEAFF,TGTGCCAGCAGCTTGGGGCCGGGGAACACTGAAGCTTTCTTT
TRBD1,NA,TRBV6-6,TRBJ1-4,CASSMGQGEEKLFF,TGTGCCAGCAGTATGGGACAGGGGGAGGAAAAACTGTTTTTT
NA,NA,TRBV19,TRBJ1-1,CASSTGRWAEAFF,TGTGCCAGTAGTACAGGGAGATGGGCTGAAGCTTTCTTT
NA,NA,TRBV29-1,TRBJ2-5,CSVGLVGGQETQYF,TGCAGCGTTGGCCTTGTAGGGGGCCAAGAGACCCAGTACTTC
NA,NA,TRBV3-1/TRBV3-2,TRBJ2-3,CASSQQGTDTQYF,TGTGCCAGCAGCCAACAGGGCACAGATACGCAGTATTTT
NA,NA,TRBV19,TRBJ2-3,CASSIPQGPNTDTQYF,TGTGCCAGTAGTATTCCGCAGGGGCCAAACACAGATACGCAGTATTTT
NA,NA,TRBV6-6,TRBJ2-1,CASSIQDEQFF,TGTGCCAGCAGCATCCAGGATGAGCAGTTCTTC
TRBD2,NA,TRBV25-1,TRBJ2-1,CASSAPSWGGFEQFF,TGTGCCAGCAGTGCCCCGAGCTGGGGGGGATTTGAGCAGTTCTTC
NA,NA,TRBV6-5,TRBJ1-5,CASSYGGEDQPQHF,TGTGCCAGCAGTTACGGAGGGGAGGATCAGCCCCAGCATTTT